This TCR beta chain was recorded in a study of CD8 T cells in ankylosing spondylitis. Overall study findings and caveats: Peripheral blood samples showed relatively rare disease-linked clones, and these clones were CD8+. Prior work had noted some motif variants in reactive arthritis blood and synovial fluid. What appeared characteristic of ankylosing spondylitis blood was a TCR beta motif of eight highly homologous variants. Significantly higher representation of disease-linked clones was reported for matched ankylosing spondylitis synovial fluid.

MiXCR was run by TCRdb on the 5' RACE reads, yielding one entry per CDR3 protein. The data show over 600,000 distinct CDR3 sequences, about 20% seen once. The sample holds a few counts of this clonotype. Its antigen is unidentified. The CDR3 spans 15 residues. Germline lookup yields CDR1 SGHRS and CDR2 YFSETQ. Trimming shortened V by 0 bases and J by 4 bases, and 12 bases separated the two germline ends. The sequencing input was blood, either unsorted or a sorted T cell fraction (not recorded which). This sequence joins TRBV5-1 and TRBJ2-3; D gene uncertain. This sequence was found in a male donor with ankylosing spondylitis. The CDR3 nucleotides read TGCGCCAGCAGCTTGGTAGGAAGTCTCGCAGATACGCAGTATTTT. Translation: CASSLVGSLADTQYF.